The T cell receptor (beta chain) under discussion was sequenced for a study of cytomegalovirus exposure and HLA in healthy donors (dated 2017 in TCRdb). As for the study more broadly: According to an earlier analysis of a few hundred of the donors, some 170 million T cells yielded approximately 120 million unique TCR beta sequences and around 280 Gb of sequence data. To study patterns of TCR occurrence, a later analysis re-analyzed previously published TCR beta repertoires from several hundred donors and added high-resolution HLA genotyping. Along with the roughly 670-subject first cohort, a separate validation cohort of around 110 different subjects was used. Using immunosequencing, the study profiled T cell repertoires from about 610 subjects and related those repertoires to cytomegalovirus serostatus. Approximately 310 gigabases of sequencing data and 70 million to 95 million unique TCR sequences made up an early release that covered roughly 670 HLA-typed donors. The genetic ancestry cluster associated with self-reported Caucasian donors included around four fifths of the approximately 400 genotyped donors. Because of strong linkage in the cohort, four to six DR-DQ haplotypes were treated as single units for association and clustering. On average, around 200,000 unique TCR beta nucleotide sequences were sequenced per donor among some 430 genotyped donors of the cohort, with roughly 18% of those sequences being non-productive. Genome-wide SNP genotypes for about 55% of the roughly 670 donors were used in a later genetic analysis, which treated that subset as a discovery cohort. The aim of the study was to test whether cataloging public T cell receptors could identify signatures of past pathogen exposure. To predict cytomegalovirus infection status, the study combined high-throughput TCR immunosequencing, statistical association of individual TCRs with disease status, and machine learning. Donor age, sex, ethnicity and CMV serostatus were compiled alongside the repertoire data. Typing coverage differed by locus: A, B, C, DRB1 and DQB1 were typed in about 629-640 donors, DQA1 in roughly 510, DPA1 in some 610, and DPB1 in about 450. HLA typing included class I and class II loci at four-digit resolution. In the later analysis, no new phenotypic data were used to find candidate immune exposures; instead, reliance was placed on TCR beta sequences and their occurrence across donors. An earlier analysis of around 540 of the donors applied high-throughput TCR beta sequencing to assess whether each TCR beta V gene segment acted as functional or pseudogenic. Every repertoire in the discovery cohort had been generated on one and the same sequencing platform. Results and caveats for the whole study, not just this receptor: A later analysis associated about 17,000 TCR beta sequences with specific HLA alleles at a false discovery rate of 0.05. In a later genetic analysis, a missense DCLRE1C variant was associated with V-gene and J-gene trimming of TCR beta chains, and the association was replicated in an independent cohort. HLA typing was unavailable for some donors at each locus, so association tests used only the typed subset. A further reported finding was that TCR beta sequences accurately predicted the HLA-A and HLA-B alleles for most subjects in the first cohort. In an earlier analysis of about 540 of the donors, most TCR beta V segments were observed in productive rearrangements about 87% or about 30% of the time, broadly matching IMGT annotations. A later analysis found that HLA-associated TCR beta chains were more clonally expanded and had lower generation probabilities than equally common non-associated chains. In vitro tests confirmed that a few of the cytomegalovirus-associated TCR beta chains recognize cytomegalovirus antigens. A total of fewer than 200 TCR beta chains were listed by the study as associated with cytomegalovirus. This cohort had only TCR beta chains sequenced, and the lack of alpha or paired-chain data limited which features could be detected. Sequencing depth was assumed to be roughly uniform across donors in the presence/absence analyses, though that assumption may not hold. According to a later analysis, TCR association rates differed among HLA loci, with DRB1 alleles showing the most associated TCRs and HLA-C alleles showing the fewest. The classifier was reported to diagnose cytomegalovirus status with high specificity and sensitivity in both the original cohort and the validation cohort. Compared with the 666-donor mean, donors in an Asian-associated ancestry cluster had fewer N-insertions in productive TCRs, according to a later genetic analysis. Over 15 rarely observed V segments, including chromosome 9 orphons, were excluded from the earlier analysis of some 590 of the donors because counts were too low. Correlated functional status among segregating V segments might reflect linkage disequilibrium, but an unknown experimental factor could not be ruled out. In a later analysis, several top co-occurrence clusters were reported to appear linked to parvovirus B19, influenza, CMV and Epstein-Barr virus. According to a later analysis, most CMV-associated TCR beta chains appeared to be HLA-restricted, and the HLA associations seemed to be driven largely by CMV exposure. Because the 87-base-pair reads could not distinguish some IMGT-functional V segments, including TRBV6-2 and TRBV6-3, those segments were excluded. When HLA alleles, especially DR and DQ, strongly co-occurred, TCR associations were difficult to assign to individual alleles. A cluster of highly shared sequence variants was judged likely to represent a technical artifact of the sequencing pipeline. CMV serostatus was the only immune exposure information available for the cohort. While some public TCRs were present in many individuals, most TCR sequences turned up only very rarely across donors. The authors suggested that the approach could potentially be extended to other disease states and immunological phenotypes.

Including cysteine and phenylalanine, the CDR3 has 16 amino acids. Just the 48-base CDR3 DNA is kept, in frame starting at base 1. Based on the germline V gene, the CDR1 and CDR2 sequences are SGHRS and YFSETQ. The junction shows trimming of 4 bases on V and 1 base on J, and the gene matches do not reach 3 bases of it. In total, more than 500 healthy bone marrow donors made up the cohort. At the time of sampling, all cohort members were nominally healthy, though unrecorded immune exposures were likely present. The donor tested CMV seropositive, placing the donor among the 289 seropositive members of the cohort. A peripheral blood sample was provided by each donor, and peripheral blood mononuclear cells were used for TCR beta sequencing. The Qiagen DNeasy Blood Extraction Kit was used to extract genomic DNA from the blood cell samples. This clone was recorded a few times. Which antigen it targets is not known. No much larger clone exists at a distance of one base, and base qualities are not known.

The method was the immunoSEQ multiplex PCR assay. A mixture of 60 forward primers for TCR Vbeta segments and 13 reverse primers for TCR Jbeta segments was used in the multiplex PCR. Amplification of the CDR3 region of rearranged TCR beta genes was performed with a multiplex PCR assay on genomic DNA. The Illumina HiSeq System was used to sequence the amplified TCR beta libraries as 87-base-pair reads. The authors' pipeline ran thus. A later analysis counted some 80 million unique TCR beta chains across the 666 repertoires, and roughly 9.9 million of these chains were shared by at least two donors. To remove PCR and sequencing errors, raw reads were error-corrected and collapsed into unique sequences using a nearest-neighbor algorithm that merged closely related sequences. CDR3 sequences were aligned to IMGT reference sequences to assign V, D and J gene segments. For a sequence to be retained, a match of at least six nucleotides was required to both a V gene segment and a J gene segment. A rearrangement counted as productive if the CDR3 had no stop codons and remained in frame with V and J, and every other rearrangement counted as non-productive. Following IMGT convention, CDR3 was defined as the stretch from the second conserved V-encoded cysteine up to the conserved J-encoded phenylalanine. In an earlier analysis of 500 to 650 of the donors, sequences lacking an unambiguous match to a single V gene segment were excluded. An earlier analysis of 587 of the donors called V segments functional above 56.7% productive rearrangements and segregating when the between-donor standard deviation exceeded 5%. A statistical classification framework was built to diagnose cytomegalovirus status from the catalog of TCR beta chain sequences. A later analysis assigned V and J genes by comparing TCR nucleotide sequences with IMGT/GENE-DB human TR gene sequences. Using the TCRdist pipeline, a later analysis assigned CDR3 sequences along with most-parsimonious VDJ recombination scenarios. In a later analysis, each TCR beta chain was defined by its CDR3 amino acid sequence together with its V-gene family, and reads without a unique V-gene family were excluded. In a later analysis, approximately 590 highly shared, low-generation-probability nucleotide sequences were removed to address suspected cross-contamination and a sequencing artifact. For each public chain, a later analysis derived a clonal expansion index from normalized ranks of inferred template counts within each repertoire. In a later analysis, generation probabilities were computed with a VDJ recombination model fitted to out-of-frame rearrangements, and the resulting probabilities were checked against IGoR. A later analysis scored TCR-TCR, TCR-HLA and TCR-CMV co-occurrence with hypergeometric tests, applying a repertoire-size bias correction to TCR pairs. False discovery rates were estimated in a later analysis by permuting HLA or CMV assignments 20 times. In a later analysis, co-occurring TCRs were grouped with DBSCAN, and TCRdist sequence similarity was added when clustering was performed within HLA-allele-positive subsets. For co-occurrence clustering, repertoires with fewer than 30,000 or more than 120,000 public chains were excluded, along with 4 to 6 repertoires with anomalous nucleotide sharing. TCRdb mirrors the immuneACCESS table, restricted to in-frame sequences. Some clones are absent from its copies; in checked studies, under half trace to an unresolved V gene, and the reason for the others is unknown. V and J calls and clone size are given by that table; D and trimming were obtained from the DNA. The sample profile shows over 70,000 clones; about four fifths of them were found once. Approximately 29% of the sample is taken by the ten largest.

Specimen: PBMCs. The receptor was derived from a man aged 50 to 60 in good health and CMV-seropositive. This sequence uses TRBV5-1 and TRBJ2-3; 13 central bases correspond to TRBD2. The CDR3: CASSITSGRGTDTQYF. The sequenced DNA: TGCGCCAGCAGCATAACTAGCGGGAGGGGCACAGATACGCAGTATTTT.